A single TCR beta chain is shown here with its context. Its specificity is unknown. Using immunoSEQ multiplex PCR, the repertoire was profiled, and TCRdb retains in-frame clones only, with some absent. The sample comprises 120,000 or so clones, more than 85% of which are singletons, and 4% to 6% rests with the top ten. Both about-4-week and about-12-week second-dose recipients were combined. Germline CDR1 reads MNHNS; CDR2 reads SASEGT. V was trimmed by 3 bases and J by 0 bases, leaving 9 bases between them. This CDR3 region has 15 residues. This sample was taken from a study of T cell responses to AZD1222 COVID-19 vaccine. General study points: Among the donors, most were white British and more were female, and clonal diversity was possibly underestimated. The study found Spike-specific TCR breadth and depth rose after two AZD1222 doses. Repertoire collection took place solely once the T cell response had peaked.

The V and J genes are TRBV6-1 and TRBJ1-5; D unclear. The sequence was obtained from an adult who received the AZD1222 COVID-19 vaccine. The sequenced sample was peripheral blood, obtained 28 days after the second AZD1222 dose. CDR3 sequence (DNA): TGTGCCAGCAGTGACGTCCACTTTAGCAATCAGCCCCAGCATTTT. Translation: CASSDVHFSNQPQHF.